Listed here are 7 T cell receptor beta chains from one sample, sequenced in a study of T-cell reconstitution after alpha-beta-depleted transplantation in children. Unique molecular identifiers featured in how the TCRbeta library was prepared. TCRdb used MiXCR to reprocess the PCR reads, holding one entry per CDR3 protein. Among a few hundred thousand distinct CDR3 sequences, 20% to 30% were seen once, and the ten largest hold about 35%. Source: PBMCs, taken before TCRalphabeta/CD19-depleted stem cell transplant. Receptor source: a boy less than two years old with Wiskott-Aldrich syndrome, due to receive a stem cell transplant.

The table lists this clonotype with a few counts. This chain joins TRBV7-8 and TRBJ2-7; maybe TRBD2 (5 bases). In germline, CDR1 is SGHVS, CDR2 FQNEAQ. The CDR3 has 14 amino acids. V lost 5 bases, J lost 4 bases, and 15 bases lay in between. CDR3 bases: TGTGCCAGCAGCAAAGAGGGCTTTGAGTACGAGCAGTACTTC. Residues: CASSKEGFEYEQYF.

This chain joins TRBV12-3 or TRBV12-4 and TRBJ2-5, with 14 bases matching TRBD2. The CDR3 length is 16 residues. Unmatched junction bases numbered 5, after V lost 3 bases and J lost 5 bases. The CDR3 DNA sequence: TGTGCCAGCAGTTTGCCCCGACTAGCGGGAGGGGAGACCCAGTACTTC. Its protein is CASSLPRLAGGETQYF.

The chain links TRBV28 to TRBJ2-6; 7 nucleotides align to TRBD1. J lost 0 bases, V lost 5 bases, and 16 bases had no gene match. The length of the CDR3 is 20 residues. Per germline, CDR1 MDHEN and CDR2 SYDVKM. The CDR3 coding sequence is TGTGCCAGCAGTGTCCCCTCAACTCCGGGACAGAGCTCTGGGGCCAACGTCCTGACTTTC. Amino acid sequence: CASSVPSTPGQSSGANVLTF.

This chain connects TRBV14 to TRBJ2-5, with D uncertain. CDR1 is SGHDN, CDR2 FVKESK, per germline. The CDR3 loop spans 11 amino acids. V was pared by 2 bases and J by 4 bases, with 2 bases between. The CDR3 DNA is TGTGCCAGCAGCCAAATAGAGACCCAGTACTTC. This codes for CASSQIETQYF.

This clonotype showed up just a few times. The gene calls are TRBV20-1 and TRBJ2-5, with TRBD2 matching over 11 bases. Trimming cost V 3 bases and J 6 bases; bases outside gene matches: 9. The germline gives CDR1 DFQATT, CDR2 SNEGSKA (reference sequence). The CDR3 is 15 amino acids. Written as DNA, the CDR3 is TGCAGTGCTAGCCCACTAGCGGGAGTAATACAGACCCAGTACTTC. Translating it yields CSASPLAGVIQTQYF.

A few counts support this clonotype. The chain links TRBV2 to TRBJ1-2; D not resolved. CDR3 length: 13 amino acids. Trimming cost V 8 bases and J 5 bases, with 15 bases left between them. The V gene's germline CDR1 is SNHLY and CDR2 FYNNEI. The CDR3 loop is CASRTATYYGYTF. The CDR3 DNA sequence: TGTGCCAGCCGAACGGCCACCTATTATGGCTACACCTTC.

The chain uses TRBV7-8 and TRBJ2-1; the D is unclear. This CDR3 has 16 amino acids. The germline V gene encodes CDR1 SGHVS and CDR2 FQNEAQ. Between the trimmed V and J ends, which lost 6 bases and 1 base, there was a span of 16 bases. DNA for the CDR3: TGTGCCAGCAGTTCTACGCCGTCACCTTCCTACAATGAGCAGTTCTTC. It encodes CASSSTPSPSYNEQFF.